The 27 T cell receptor beta chains reported below all come from one sample, sequenced in a study of blood T cell repertoires in COVID-19. The protocol was immunoSEQ multiplex PCR, while the TCRdb copy is restricted to in-frame clones and leaves out a portion. The sample consists of 50,000 to 65,000 clones, around 80% of them appearing once. The sequenced material came from peripheral blood. The receptors originated from a human donor in a cohort sampled during active COVID-19.

J is TRBJ2-1 and V is TRBV25-1; 12 positions agree with TRBD2. CDR1 is MGHDK, CDR2 SYGVNS, per germline. Trimming at V came to 6 bases and at J to 1 base, leaving 7 bases not matched to a gene. The CDR3 is 17 residues long. The CDR3 nucleotides read TGTGCCAGCAGCCCTAGCGGGGGGGCTGCGTCCTACAATGAGCAGTTCTTC. Its translation: CASSPSGGAASYNEQFF.

The gene calls are TRBV14 and TRBJ1-3, with D perhaps matching TRBD1 (6 bases). Deletions cut 4 bases from V and 4 bases from J, with 17 bases between. Germline loops: CDR1 SGHDN, CDR2 FVKESK. This CDR3 spans 16 amino acids. The CDR3 region has the DNA TGTGCCAGCAGCCCCCATGCAACAGGGAGCGGAAACACCATATATTTT. Its translation: CASSPHATGSGNTIYF.

The chain is built from TRBV6-6 and TRBJ1-5; D call uncertain. Germline V gene lookup returns CDR1 MNHNY and CDR2 SVGAGI (reference sequence). Trimming cost V 0 bases and J 0 bases, with 6 bases left between them. The CDR3 has 15 amino acids. CDR3 loop: CASSYSRYSNQPQHF. The CDR3 bases are TGTGCCAGCAGTTACTCACGGTATAGCAATCAGCCCCAGCATTTT.

V and J are TRBV10-3 and TRBJ2-4; 9 bases fit TRBD1. V lost 4 bases and J lost 1; bases outside the gene matches: 2. The CDR3 runs to 15 residues. Germline CDR1 is ENHRY and CDR2 is SYGVKD. CDR3 in amino acids: CAISGGQGAKNIQYF. CDR3 nucleotide sequence: TGTGCCATCAGTGGTGGACAGGGGGCCAAAAACATTCAGTACTTC.

The V and J genes are TRBV27 and TRBJ2-1, with TRBD2 matching 9 bases. The CDR3 sequence is 15 residues long. V gave up 3 bases and J gave up 9 bases; unmatched junction bases: 9. The germline V gene encodes CDR1 MNHEY and CDR2 SMNVEV (reference sequence). CDR3 sequence reads: CASSFGAGGPGEQFF. The CDR3 DNA follows: TGTGCCAGCAGTTTCGGCGCGGGAGGGCCAGGTGAGCAGTTCTTC.

In its sample, this clone was seen once. The chain joins TRBV19 to TRBJ1-1; 8 nucleotides line up with TRBD1. The CDR3 extends over 15 amino acids. Unmatched junction bases numbered 7, after V lost 6 bases and J lost 1 base. Germline lookup yields CDR1 LNHDA and CDR2 SQIVND (reference sequence). DNA for the CDR3: TGTGCCAGTAGCCCCAGGGGGCAAAGGAACACTGAAGCTTTCTTT. It specifies CASSPRGQRNTEAFF.

This clone came up a few times. The chain uses TRBV5-1 and TRBJ2-3; a possible D gene is TRBD2 (6 bases). Germline V lookup: CDR1 SGHRS, CDR2 YFSETQ. The CDR3 spans 15 residues. V lost 0 bases and J 4 bases, leaving 12 bases between the germline ends. The CDR3 DNA follows: TGCGCCAGCAGCTTGGGCGGGACTCCCGCAGATACGCAGTATTTT. This sequence encodes CASSLGGTPADTQYF.

The chain has TRBV5-5 and TRBJ1-2; possible D gene TRBD1, 6 bases. With 5 bases removed from V and 4 bases from J, the gap between germline ends came to 18 bases. This CDR3 is built from 15 residues. Germline CDR1 and CDR2: SGHKS and YYEKEE (reference sequence). The CDR3 reads CASSRPDRFVYGYTF. CDR3 bases: TGTGCCAGCAGTCGTCCCGACAGGTTCGTCTATGGCTACACCTTC.

The chain couples TRBV19 to TRBJ1-3, with D possibly TRBD1 on 6 matching bases. The germline CDR1 and CDR2 sequences are LNHDA and SQIVND (reference sequence). Trimming stripped 10 bases from V and 0 bases from J, with 13 bases between. The CDR3 runs to 14 residues. CDR3: CATIYRVSGNTIYF. In DNA, the CDR3 is TGTGCCACAATATACAGGGTCTCTGGAAACACCATATATTTT.

The rearrangement links TRBV11-1 to TRBJ1-6, with unresolved D. Between the trimmed V and J ends, which lost 2 bases and 0 bases, there was a span of 5 bases. Germline CDR1 is SGHAT and CDR2 is FQDESV (reference sequence). The CDR3 loop spans 15 amino acids. The CDR3 nucleotides are TGTGCCAGCAGCTTAAGGAGCTCCTATAATTCACCCCTCCACTTT. Protein: CASSLRSSYNSPLHF.

This clone has more than one count but fewer than ten. The CDR3: CASSLTQGYTEAFF. CDR3 bases: TGCGCCAGCAGCTTAACACAGGGGTATACTGAAGCTTTCTTT. The chain uses TRBV5-1 and TRBJ1-1; 7 nucleotides match TRBD1. Germline assignment: CDR1 SGHRS and CDR2 YFSETQ. Losses at the gene ends were 2 bases for V and 5 bases for J; bases not matched to a gene: 6. This CDR3 has 14 residues.

This chain links TRBV15 with TRBJ1-2; TRBD1 matches 9 bases. Germline V gene lookup returns CDR1 LNHNV and CDR2 YYDKDF (reference sequence). The CDR3 has 15 residues. J gave up 7 bases and V 0 bases, and 6 bases lay outside the gene matches. CDR3 nucleotides: TGTGCCACCAGCAGAGATGGGGTACAGGGGGCTGGCTACACCTTC. It specifies CATSRDGVQGAGYTF.

V is TRBV14 and J is TRBJ2-1; 8 bases agree with TRBD2. Germline assignment: CDR1 SGHDN and CDR2 FVKESK. CDR3 size: 18 residues. V gave up 0 bases and J gave up 2 bases; unmatched junction bases: 9. In nucleotides, the CDR3 is TGTGCCAGCAGCCAAGATTGGGGAACGGGACTAGCCTACAATGAGCAGTTCTTC. It codes for CASSQDWGTGLAYNEQFF.

The chain uses TRBV3-1 (or the pseudogene TRBV3-2) and TRBJ2-1, with D perhaps TRBD1 (5 bases). The V gene's germline CDR1 is LGHDT and CDR2 YNNKEL (reference sequence). The CDR3 spans 15 residues. V was clipped by 5 bases and J by 4 bases, with 15 bases between them. CDR3 DNA: TGTGCCAGCAGCTTTACAAGGGGAAGTTACAATGAGCAGTTCTTC. It encodes CASSFTRGSYNEQFF.

The sample holds one count of this clone. The rearrangement joins TRBV10-2 to TRBJ1-1; 8 bases align to TRBD1. CDR3 length: 13 amino acids. CDR1 is WSHSY and CDR2 is SAAADI in the germline V gene. V shed 8 bases and J 5 bases; nucleotides not matched to a gene: 7. CDR3 loop: CASQGQGGTEAFF. DNA for the CDR3: TGCGCCAGCCAAGGACAGGGAGGTACTGAAGCTTTCTTT.

V usage is TRBV4-1 and J usage is TRBJ2-7; 16 bases map to TRBD2. CDR1 and CDR2 (germline): MGHRA, YSYEKL. This CDR3 is 18 amino acids long. After removal of 0 bases from V and 0 bases from J, the junction contained 2 bases not matched to a gene. This chain's CDR3 is CASSQEGLAGGNSYEQYF. The CDR3, as DNA: TGCGCCAGCAGCCAAGAGGGACTAGCGGGAGGGAACTCCTACGAGCAGTACTTC.

The chain couples TRBV7-8 to TRBJ2-7; 10 nucleotides match TRBD2. Trimming removed 0 bases from V and 5 bases from J; junction bases left unmatched: 13. The CDR3 covers 18 residues. The germline CDR1 and CDR2 sequences are SGHVS and FQNEAQ. Here the CDR3 reads CASSLALRQGLATNEQYF. The CDR3 coding sequence is TGTGCCAGCAGCTTAGCGTTAAGGCAGGGACTAGCGACCAACGAGCAGTACTTC.

The V and J genes are TRBV4-1 and TRBJ2-2, with D perhaps matching TRBD1 (6 bases). The CDR3 extends over 17 amino acids. Germline V gives CDR1 MGHRA, CDR2 YSYEKL. V lost 0 bases, J lost 0 bases, and 11 bases lay in between. CDR3 protein: CASSQDQGRTNTGELFF. The CDR3 coding sequence is TGCGCCAGCAGCCAAGACCAGGGGCGCACGAACACCGGGGAGCTGTTTTTT.

V gene TRBV2 combines with J gene TRBJ1-5, with 7 bases aligning to TRBD1. Per the germline V gene, CDR1 is SNHLY and CDR2 is FYNNEI. J was trimmed by 6 bases and V by 4 bases; bases with no gene match: 6. CDR3 length equals 14 residues. The CDR3 loop reads CASSGQGGSQPQHF. The CDR3 coding sequence is TGTGCCAGCAGTGGACAGGGCGGAAGTCAGCCCCAGCATTTT.

The chain uses TRBV6-1 and TRBJ1-2; 7 nucleotides align to TRBD1. Germline V gene sequence: CDR1 MNHNS, CDR2 SASEGT. Germline trimming cut 1 base from V and 1 base from J; bases unmatched to any gene: 9. The CDR3 is 17 residues long. CDR3 sequence reads: CASSEGFGTEINYGYTF. As DNA, the CDR3 is TGTGCCAGCAGTGAAGGATTCGGGACAGAAATTAACTATGGCTACACCTTC.

The chain couples TRBV12-5 to TRBJ2-3, with unresolved D. CDR1 LGHNT and CDR2 FRNRAP come from the germline V gene. The CDR3 sequence is 13 residues long. Trimming shortened V by 5 bases and J by 1 base, and 7 bases separated the two germline ends. CDR3 loop: CASGGGGTDTQYF. CDR3 in DNA: TGTGCTAGTGGTGGCGGTGGCACAGATACGCAGTATTTT.

This chain joins TRBV12-3 or TRBV12-4 and TRBJ2-1; TRBD1 matches 9 bases. With 6 bases clipped from V and 7 bases from J, the junction kept 4 bases outside the gene matches. The CDR3 has 13 amino acids. CDR3 sequence (DNA): TGTGCCAGCAGGCCGGGACAGGGAAATGAGCAGTTCTTC. Translation: CASRPGQGNEQFF.

The rearrangement joins TRBV30 to TRBJ2-4; 7 nucleotides align to TRBD2. The CDR3 covers 13 residues. Trimming removed 0 bases from V and 6 bases from J; junction bases left unmatched: 2. Germline CDR1 and CDR2: GTSNPN and SVGIG (reference sequence). CDR3 nucleotide sequence: TGTGCCTGGAGTGTATCGGGAGGAAACATTCAGTACTTC. Translation gives CAWSVSGGNIQYF.

The rearrangement links TRBV18 to TRBJ1-1; 11 positions match TRBD1. V was clipped by 3 bases and J by 0 bases; unmatched bases: 3. Looked up from germline, CDR1 is KGHSH and CDR2 is LQKENI. The CDR3 is 16 amino acids. CDR3: CASSPRTGGVNTEAFF. DNA of the CDR3: TGTGCCAGCTCACCGCGGACAGGGGGCGTGAACACTGAAGCTTTCTTT. The full variable domain, its missing parts supplied by reference TRBV18 and TRBJ1-1, is NAGVMQNPRHLVRRRGQEARLRCSPMKGHSHVYWYRQLPEEGLKFMVYLQKENIIDESGMPKERFSAEFPKEGPSILRIQQVVRGDSAAYFCASSPRTGGVNTEAFFGQGTRLTVV.

The chain joins TRBV5-1 to TRBJ2-3; 7 bases agree with TRBD1. With V trimmed by 4 bases and J by 2 bases, 4 bases remained unmatched. The germline V gene encodes CDR1 SGHRS and CDR2 YFSETQ. The CDR3 runs to 14 residues. The CDR3 DNA reads as TGCGCCAGCAGCAGGGGACAGTCCACAGATACGCAGTATTTT. This translates into CASSRGQSTDTQYF. The full variable domain, with the rest looked up from reference TRBV5-1 and TRBJ2-3, is KAGVTQTPRYLIKTRGQQVTLSCSPISGHRSVSWYQQTPGQGLQFLFEYFSETQRNKGNFPGRFSGRQFSNSRSEMNVSTLELGDSALYLCASSRGQSTDTQYFGPGTRLTVL.

The CDR3 DNA reads TGTGCCAGCAGCCCTCGAGAGGGGGCCAACCTGGGGGAGACCCAGTACTTC. It specifies CASSPREGANLGETQYF. V and J are TRBV14 and TRBJ2-5; 7 bases map to TRBD1. V lost 4 bases and J lost 5; bases outside the gene matches: 16. Germline CDR1 reads SGHDN; CDR2 reads FVKESK. The CDR3 contains 17 residues.

The V call is TRBV24-1, the J call TRBJ2-1; 10 positions match TRBD2. The junction had 16 bases not matched to a gene; V was cut back by 4 bases and J by 5 bases. The CDR3 covers 19 residues. Germline CDR1 is KGHDR and CDR2 is SFDVKD. CDR3 region: CATSDTNPGLAGANNEQFF. The CDR3 DNA is TGTGCCACCAGTGACACCAACCCTGGGCTAGCGGGAGCCAACAATGAGCAGTTCTTC.